This T cell receptor beta chain was identified during a study of blood T cell repertoires in COVID-19. Study context: Both acute and convalescent COVID-19 samples were obtained from the United States, Italy and Spain. The cDNA or gDNA used as material had been derived from T cells, B-cell-depleted T cells, or PBMCs.

Methods used by the authors: How many nucleated cells were present was estimated from reference gene primer amplification. The data were produced by immunoSEQ multiplex PCR, yet TCRdb's version contains in-frame clones alone and is incomplete. V, J and clone size reflect that table, while D and trimming were determined from the DNA. Of approximately 240,000 clones in the sample, 70% to 90% were seen once. This clone was observed a handful of times. Trimming took off 1 base at V and 8 bases at J, with 12 bases between the two ends. The length of the CDR3 is 14 residues. Germline V gene sequence: CDR1 SGHTA, CDR2 FQGNSA.

The sequence was obtained from a woman between 40 and 50 years old who had recovered from COVID-19. The specimen sequenced was peripheral blood. The chain recombines TRBV7-2 with TRBJ1-5, with D hard to call. The CDR3, as DNA: TGTGCCAGCAGCTTAGATGGCAGCGGGAAGCCCCAGCATTTT. This encodes CASSLDGSGKPQHF.